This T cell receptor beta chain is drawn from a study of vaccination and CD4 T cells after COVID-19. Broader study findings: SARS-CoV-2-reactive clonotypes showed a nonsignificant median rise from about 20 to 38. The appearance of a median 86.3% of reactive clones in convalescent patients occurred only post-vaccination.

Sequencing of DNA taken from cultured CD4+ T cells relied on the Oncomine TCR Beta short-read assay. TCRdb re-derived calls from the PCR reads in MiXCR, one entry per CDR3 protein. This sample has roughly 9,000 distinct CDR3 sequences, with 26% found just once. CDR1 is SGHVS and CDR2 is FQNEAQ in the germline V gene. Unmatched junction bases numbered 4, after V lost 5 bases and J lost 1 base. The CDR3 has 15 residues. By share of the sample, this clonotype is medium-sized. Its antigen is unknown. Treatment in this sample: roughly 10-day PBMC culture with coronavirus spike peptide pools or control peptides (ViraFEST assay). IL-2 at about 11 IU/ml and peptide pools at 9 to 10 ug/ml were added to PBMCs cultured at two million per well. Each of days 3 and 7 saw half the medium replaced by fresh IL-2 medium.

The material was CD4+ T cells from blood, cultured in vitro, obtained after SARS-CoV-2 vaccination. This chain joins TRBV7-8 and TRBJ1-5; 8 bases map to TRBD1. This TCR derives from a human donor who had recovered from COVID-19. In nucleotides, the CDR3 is TGTGCCAGCAGCGGTGGACAGGGAAGCAATCAGCCCCAGCATTTT. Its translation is CASSGGQGSNQPQHF.